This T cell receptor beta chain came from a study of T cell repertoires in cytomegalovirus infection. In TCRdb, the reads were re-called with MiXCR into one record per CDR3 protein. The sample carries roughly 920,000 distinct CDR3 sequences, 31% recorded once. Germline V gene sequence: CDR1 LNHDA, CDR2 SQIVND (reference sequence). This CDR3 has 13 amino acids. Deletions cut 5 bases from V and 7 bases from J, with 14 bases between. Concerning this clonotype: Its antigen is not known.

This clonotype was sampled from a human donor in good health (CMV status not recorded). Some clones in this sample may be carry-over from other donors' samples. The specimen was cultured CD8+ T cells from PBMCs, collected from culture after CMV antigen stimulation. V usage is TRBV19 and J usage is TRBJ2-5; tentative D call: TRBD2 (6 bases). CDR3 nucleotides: TGTGCCAGTAGTGCGGGACTGGCCGGGACCCAGTACTTC. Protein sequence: CASSAGLAGTQYF.